This passage covers 8 T cell receptor beta chains from one sample sequenced in a study of control samples from healthy donors and cancer patients. Profiled with immunoSEQ multiplex PCR; TCRdb holds only in-frame clones, not every one. The sample yields around 100,000 clones, around nine tenths seen once. Sequenced input: blood. The receptor source for this set is a man aged 25 to 40 in good health.

This clone has only one observation. The chain links TRBV10-1 to TRBJ2-7; 9 bases are a match to TRBD1. Trimming removed 5 bases from V and 2 bases from J; junction bases left unmatched: 4. This CDR3 contains 14 residues. Germline CDR1 reads WNHNN; CDR2 reads SYGVQD (reference sequence). CDR3 sequence (DNA): TGCGCCAGCAGTCCGGGACAGGGCCCCTACGAGCAGTACTTC. The encoded protein is CASSPGQGPYEQYF.

The CDR3 sequence: CASRGQGRSTEAFF. Written as DNA, the CDR3 is TGTGCCAGCAGAGGACAGGGCCGTTCCACTGAAGCTTTCTTT. The V gene is TRBV3-1 (or the pseudogene TRBV3-2), the J gene TRBJ1-1; 8 bases agree with TRBD1. V was pared by 6 bases and J by 4 bases, with 7 bases of the junction left unmatched. CDR3 length equals 14 residues. Germline lookup yields CDR1 LGHDT and CDR2 YNNKEL (reference sequence).

The V gene is TRBV5-6, the J gene TRBJ1-4; TRBD1 matches at 7 bases. V trimming: 3 bases; J trimming: 7 bases; junction bases outside the gene matches: 12. The CDR3 is 16 residues long. In germline, CDR1 is SGHDT, CDR2 YYEEEE. CDR3 DNA sequence: TGTGCCAGCAGCTCGGGACAGAAACCCCCTGTTGAAAAACTGTTTTTT. This sequence encodes CASSSGQKPPVEKLFF.

This chain joins TRBV19 and TRBJ1-5; unclear D gene. The CDR3 length is 13 residues. The germline V gene has CDR1 LNHDA and CDR2 SQIVND (reference sequence). V lost 2 bases to trimming and J lost 11 bases, with 13 bases between them. The DNA of the CDR3 is TGTGCCAGTAGTATAATGAGTACCAGAGCCCAGCATTTT. It yields the protein CASSIMSTRAQHF.

This sequence joins TRBV4-3 and TRBJ2-1; TRBD2 matches at 8 bases. The trim removed 0 bases at V and 0 bases at J, leaving 1 base unmatched. This CDR3 comprises 16 residues. The germline CDR1 and CDR2 sequences are LGHNA and YSLEER. Written as DNA, the CDR3 is TGCGCCAGCAGCCAAGACAGCGGGGGCTCCTACAATGAGCAGTTCTTC. It translates to CASSQDSGGSYNEQFF.

The chain links TRBV5-5 to TRBJ1-3; no reliable D call. Trimming removed 1 base from V and 7 bases from J, with 18 bases in between. The CDR3 sequence is 16 residues long. Per the germline V gene, CDR1 is SGHKS and CDR2 is YYEKEE (reference sequence). The CDR3 DNA follows: TGTGCCAGCAGCTTGACTGCCGCGGGGTTTTCGAACACCATATATTTT. Translating gives CASSLTAAGFSNTIYF.

The chain recombines TRBV9 with TRBJ2-5; 11 nucleotides line up with TRBD1. The J segment lost 5 bases and the V segment lost 3 bases, leaving 9 bases of the junction unmatched. Germline assignment: CDR1 SGDLS and CDR2 YYNGEE. This CDR3 has 16 amino acids. The CDR3 bases are TGTGCCAGCAGCGGACCGGGACAGGGGGTCTTGGAGACCCAGTACTTC. Translating gives CASSGPGQGVLETQYF.

This rearrangement joins TRBV19 to TRBJ1-1; TRBD1 matches 10 bases. The germline CDR1 and CDR2 sequences are LNHDA and SQIVND (reference sequence). After removal of 6 bases from V and 2 bases from J, the junction contained 6 bases not matched to a gene. The CDR3 totals 15 residues. The CDR3 DNA sequence: TGTGCCAGTAGGGGGCGGGACAGGGGTAACACTGAAGCTTTCTTT. It codes for CASRGRDRGNTEAFF.